Many counts were recorded for the clone carrying this TCR beta chain. What it binds is unknown. Each CDR3 protein gets one entry after TCRdb re-called the multiplex PCR reads with MiXCR. The repertoire holds around 290,000 distinct CDR3 sequences, with more than 30% as singletons. Breast cancer patients provided tissue from their axillary draining lymph nodes. This entry belongs to a study of breast tumors, draining lymph nodes, adjacent tissues. Overall study results and limits: Compared with lymph nodes, tumors were less diverse; compared with nontumor tissue, more. Compared with basal-like, luminal-like tumors shared significantly more repertoire with nontumor tissue. Findings are consistent with lymph node origin and intratumoral expansion of most tumor T cells. Tumor T cell lymph node origin was a supported hypothesis, not proven.

CDR3 length: 14 residues. Trimming pared 0 bases from V and 6 bases from J, leaving 7 bases between. CDR1 and CDR2 (germline): KGHDR, SFDVKD. Specimen: axillary lymph node tissue. The V call is TRBV24-1, the J call TRBJ2-2; D gene ambiguous. The TCR comes from a female donor with breast cancer. Some clones in this sample may be carry-over from other donors' samples. The CDR3 nucleotides are TGTGCCACCAGTGATTTGCAGGACCCCGGGGAGCTGTTTTTT. Its protein is CATSDLQDPGELFF.